The 10 T cell receptor beta chains below were found in one sample sequenced in a study of blood T cell repertoires in COVID-19. The method was immunoSEQ multiplex PCR; TCRdb's version includes in-frame clones alone and lacks a portion of them. The repertoire includes under 250,000 clones, about 80% of them detected once, and roughly 5% sits in the top ten. The material sequenced was PBMCs or T cells enriched from blood (not recorded which). The receptors were gathered from a woman aged 50 to 60 who had been exposed to COVID-19.

This sequence joins TRBV19 and TRBJ2-7; tentative D call: TRBD2 (5 bases). The V gene's germline CDR1 is LNHDA and CDR2 SQIVND (reference sequence). V lost 10 bases and J 2 bases, leaving 12 bases between the germline ends. The CDR3 length is 12 residues. The CDR3 DNA sequence: TGTGCCACCCTATCCGGGGCCTACGAGCAGTACTTC. Translation gives CATLSGAYEQYF.

The chain uses TRBV12-5 and TRBJ1-1; no reliable D call. The germline CDR1 and CDR2 sequences are LGHNT and FRNRAP. The CDR3 is 15 amino acids. V lost 1 base, J lost 1 base, and 10 bases lay in between. The CDR3 reads CASGLGGTPNTEAFF. In DNA, the CDR3 is TGTGCTAGTGGTTTGGGAGGCACCCCGAACACTGAAGCTTTCTTT.

The chain has TRBV6-1 and TRBJ1-2; a possible D gene is TRBD1 (6 bases). The CDR3 runs 16 residues. Germline V gene lookup returns CDR1 MNHNS and CDR2 SASEGT. V lost 0 bases and J 3 bases, leaving 14 bases between the germline ends. The CDR3 bases are TGTGCCAGCAGTGAAGCGCGGGGGGGCCCCTACTATGGCTACACCTTC. It codes for CASSEARGGPYYGYTF.

The chain combines TRBV11-2 with TRBJ1-1, with 7 nucleotides matching TRBD1. Germline CDR1 SGHAT, CDR2 FQNNGV. This CDR3 region has 14 residues. J was trimmed by 2 bases and V by 8 bases; bases with no gene match: 8. Here the CDR3 reads CASARYRGNTEAFF. The CDR3 nucleotides are TGTGCCAGCGCGAGGTACAGGGGTAACACTGAAGCTTTCTTT.

The rearrangement links TRBV18 to TRBJ1-5, with 7 bases that match TRBD1. V shed 1 base, J shed 5 bases, and the junction held 8 bases outside the gene matches. Per germline, CDR1 KGHSH and CDR2 LQKENI. The CDR3 sequence is 16 residues long. This chain's CDR3 is CASSPREGAWDQPQHF. In DNA, the CDR3 is TGTGCCAGCTCACCACGAGAGGGGGCTTGGGATCAGCCCCAGCATTTT.

This clone was counted a single time. Additional DNA sequences in this sample encode the identical CDR3. The V call is TRBV3-1 (or the pseudogene TRBV3-2), the J call TRBJ1-2; D uncertain. This CDR3 region has 11 residues. Per germline, CDR1 LGHDT and CDR2 YNNKEL (reference sequence). V dropped 1 base and J dropped 8 bases, with 5 bases sitting between them. The CDR3 loop is CASSQGLGYTF. CDR3 DNA: TGTGCCAGCAGCCAAGGACTAGGCTACACCTTC.

Here the CDR3 DNA reads TGTGCCAGCCGGACAGGAGAATTCCAAGAGACCCAGTACTTC. Protein: CASRTGEFQETQYF. V is TRBV6-5 and J is TRBJ2-5, with 7 bases matching TRBD1. The CDR3 has 14 residues. The germline V gene has CDR1 MNHEY and CDR2 SVGAGI. The trim removed 8 bases at V and 1 base at J, leaving 7 bases unmatched.

The chain couples TRBV19 to TRBJ1-2; TRBD1 is a possible D gene (6 bases). V shed 2 bases and J shed 8 bases, with 18 bases lying between them. In germline, CDR1 is LNHDA, CDR2 SQIVND (reference sequence). The CDR3 is made up of 15 amino acids. For the CDR3, the DNA is TGTGCCAGTAGTATATCACAGGGAGAGGTAGGAGGCTACACCTTC. Translated: CASSISQGEVGGYTF.

The rearrangement links TRBV7-2 to TRBJ2-4; 8 bases are a match to TRBD2. This CDR3 has 16 amino acids. Germline CDR1 reads SGHTA; CDR2 reads FQGNSA. The J segment lost 7 bases and the V segment lost 3 bases, leaving 11 bases of the junction unmatched. For the CDR3, the DNA is TGTGCCAGCAGCTTGAGCGGGGGCGAAGTGAGGAACATTCAGTACTTC. Residues: CASSLSGGEVRNIQYF.

V gene TRBV13 combines with J gene TRBJ2-2, with 13 bases matching TRBD2. This CDR3 contains 17 residues. The germline V gene has CDR1 PRHDT and CDR2 FYEKMQ (reference sequence). V gave up 5 bases and J gave up 2 bases; unmatched junction bases: 5. CDR3 nucleotide sequence: TGTGCCAGCAGCCCAGGACTAGCGGGGGACAACACCGGGGAGCTGTTTTTT. It codes for CASSPGLAGDNTGELFF.